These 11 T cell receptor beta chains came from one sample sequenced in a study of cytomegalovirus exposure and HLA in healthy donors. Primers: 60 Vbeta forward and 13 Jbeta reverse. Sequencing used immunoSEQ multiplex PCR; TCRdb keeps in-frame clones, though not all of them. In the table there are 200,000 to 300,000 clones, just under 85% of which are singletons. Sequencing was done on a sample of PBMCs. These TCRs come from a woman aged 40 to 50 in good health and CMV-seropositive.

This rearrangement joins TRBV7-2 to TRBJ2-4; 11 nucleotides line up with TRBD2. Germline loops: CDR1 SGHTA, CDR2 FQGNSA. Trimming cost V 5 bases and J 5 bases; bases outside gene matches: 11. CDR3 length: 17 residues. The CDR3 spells CASSRNSGRALQNIQYF. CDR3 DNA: TGTGCCAGCAGCCGAAATAGCGGGAGGGCCCTTCAAAACATTCAGTACTTC.

CDR3 bases: TGTGCCAGCAGCTTAGTGGTGACAGGGGGCTCGTGGGGCTACACCTTC. This codes for CASSLVVTGGSWGYTF. The chain is built from TRBV7-9 and TRBJ1-2; TRBD1 matches at 10 bases. Germline CDR1 SEHNR, CDR2 FQNEAQ (reference sequence). V was pared by 1 base and J by 8 bases, with 10 bases of the junction left unmatched. This CDR3 contains 16 residues.

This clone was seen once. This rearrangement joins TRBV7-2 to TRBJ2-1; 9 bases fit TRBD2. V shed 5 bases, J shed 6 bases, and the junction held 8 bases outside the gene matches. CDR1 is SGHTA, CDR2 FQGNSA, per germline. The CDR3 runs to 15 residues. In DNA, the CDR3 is TGTGCCAGCAGCCCCTTGACTAGCGGAGGCAATGAGCAGTTCTTC. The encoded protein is CASSPLTSGGNEQFF.

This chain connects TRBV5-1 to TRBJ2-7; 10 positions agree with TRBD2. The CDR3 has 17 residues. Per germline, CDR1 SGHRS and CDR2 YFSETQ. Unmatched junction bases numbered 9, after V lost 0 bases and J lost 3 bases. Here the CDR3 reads CASSLVPSSGSIYEQYF. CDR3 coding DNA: TGCGCCAGCAGCTTGGTCCCCTCTAGCGGGAGTATCTACGAGCAGTACTTC.

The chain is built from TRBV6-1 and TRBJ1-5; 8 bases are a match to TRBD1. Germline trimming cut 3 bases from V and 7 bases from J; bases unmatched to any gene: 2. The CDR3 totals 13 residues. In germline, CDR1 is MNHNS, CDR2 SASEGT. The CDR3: CASSDQGAQPQHF. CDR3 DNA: TGTGCCAGCAGTGATCAGGGGGCCCAGCCCCAGCATTTT.

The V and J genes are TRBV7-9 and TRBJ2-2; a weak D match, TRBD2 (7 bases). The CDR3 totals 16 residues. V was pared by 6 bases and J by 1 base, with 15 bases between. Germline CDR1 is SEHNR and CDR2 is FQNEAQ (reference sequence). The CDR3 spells CASSWGGARNTGELFF. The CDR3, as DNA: TGTGCCAGCAGTTGGGGGGGGGCAAGGAACACCGGGGAGCTGTTTTTT. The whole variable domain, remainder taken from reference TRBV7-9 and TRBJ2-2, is DTGVSQNPRHKITKRGQNVTFRCDPISEHNRLYWYRQTLGQGPEFLTYFQNEAQLEKSRLLSDRFSAERPKGSFSTLEIQRTEQGDSAMYLCASSWGGARNTGELFFGEGSRLTVL.

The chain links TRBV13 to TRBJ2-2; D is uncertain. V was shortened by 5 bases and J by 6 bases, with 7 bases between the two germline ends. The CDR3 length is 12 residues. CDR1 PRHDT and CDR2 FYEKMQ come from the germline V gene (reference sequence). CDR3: CASSPVAGELFF. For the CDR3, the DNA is TGTGCCAGCAGCCCCGTCGCCGGGGAGCTGTTTTTT.

Here the CDR3 reads CASSPHTVNTEAFF. The CDR3, as DNA: TGTGCCAGCAGCCCTCACACCGTTAACACTGAAGCTTTCTTT. The chain is built from TRBV7-2 and TRBJ1-1; D uncertain. Trimming removed 5 bases at V and 2 bases at J, with 12 bases between. In germline, CDR1 is SGHTA, CDR2 FQGNSA. The CDR3 loop spans 14 amino acids.

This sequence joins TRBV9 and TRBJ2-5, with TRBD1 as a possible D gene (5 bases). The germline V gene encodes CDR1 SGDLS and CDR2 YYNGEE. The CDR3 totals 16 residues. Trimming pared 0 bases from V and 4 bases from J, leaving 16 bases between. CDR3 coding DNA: TGTGCCAGCAGCGTAGGGTCAGGGTATTCGGGAGAGACCCAGTACTTC. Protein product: CASSVGSGYSGETQYF.

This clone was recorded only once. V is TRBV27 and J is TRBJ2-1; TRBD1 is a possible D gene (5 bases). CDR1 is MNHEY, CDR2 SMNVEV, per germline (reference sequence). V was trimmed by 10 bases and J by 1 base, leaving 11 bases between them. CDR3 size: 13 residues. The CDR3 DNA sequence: TGTGCCACCCAGGGTTTTTCCTACAATGAGCAGTTCTTC. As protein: CATQGFSYNEQFF.

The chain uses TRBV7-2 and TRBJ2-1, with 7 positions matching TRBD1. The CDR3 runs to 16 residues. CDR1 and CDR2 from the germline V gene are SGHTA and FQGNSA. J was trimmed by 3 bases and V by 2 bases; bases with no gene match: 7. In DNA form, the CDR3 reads TGTGCCAGCAGCTTACGGGGCCAGGGGGTCTACAATGAGCAGTTCTTC. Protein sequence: CASSLRGQGVYNEQFF.